The sequence of this T cell receptor (beta chain) was determined in a study of early stage breast cancer tumors. Study in general: Each sample averaged around 10-fold read coverage.

CDR1 and CDR2 from the germline V gene are SEHNR and FQNEAQ (reference sequence). The CDR3 runs 17 residues. The V and J ends lost 3 bases and 0 bases respectively, with 18 bases between them. There are a few counts of this clone. No antigen is known for it. Notes on the study in general: Most shared enriched TCRB sequences were commonly generated ones. Compared with adjacent normal breast, tumors showed about 2.5-fold denser, more clonal T cells. Tumor and normal breast were distinguished via blood comparison in 14 of 16 patients.

Using immunoSEQ multiplex PCR, the repertoire was profiled, and TCRdb retains in-frame clones only, with some absent. The data show approximately 31,000 clones, with roughly four fifths seen just once and 10% held by the top ten. Sequenced sample: breast tumor tissue. The chain links TRBV7-9 to TRBJ2-7, with D possibly called TRBD1 or TRBD2 (5 bases each). This receptor was taken from a person between 30 and 45 years old with breast cancer. As DNA, the CDR3 is TGTGCCAGCAGCTTCCATTCCTCCGGGACCCGCTCCTACGAGCAGTACTTC. This translates into CASSFHSSGTRSYEQYF.